A single sample gave rise to the 27 T cell receptor beta chains below, sequenced in a study of shared clonotypes between healthy human individuals. Naivety among CD8 cells was defined by CD45RO negativity and positive CCR7 selection, thereby excluding terminally differentiated effector memory CD45RA+ cells. Repertoires were generated with immunoSEQ multiplex PCR, while TCRdb's copy carries only in-frame clones and drops some. The table has 1.5 million to 2.5 million clones, 85% to 95% seen once. The sequenced sample consisted of naive CD8+ T cells sorted from blood. Receptors were obtained from a man between 18 and 35 years old in good health.

V gene TRBV6-5 combines with J gene TRBJ2-5; D is undetermined. CDR3 length equals 13 residues. Germline V gives CDR1 MNHEY, CDR2 SVGAGI. Trimming took 6 bases from V and 5 from J, leaving 13 bases between them. DNA of the CDR3: TGTGCCAGCAGCCTCATCGGGTTTGAGACCCAGTACTTC. It is translated as CASSLIGFETQYF.

The chain carries TRBV7-9 and TRBJ1-2, with D tentatively TRBD1 (6 bases). Trimming cost V 3 bases and J 4 bases, with 24 bases left between them. Germline loops: CDR1 SEHNR, CDR2 FQNEAQ (reference sequence). CDR3 length: 18 residues. The CDR3 DNA follows: TGTGCCAGCAGCTTCCCGGGTCGTCGGGAGGGGGACTCCTATGGCTACACCTTC. Translation gives CASSFPGRREGDSYGYTF.

The CDR3 loop reads CASSIGTFGEQYF. CDR3 in DNA: TGTGCCAGTAGTATAGGTACCTTTGGGGAGCAGTACTTC. The chain is built from TRBV19 and TRBJ2-7, with no clear D. Trimming took 1 base from V and 7 from J, leaving 11 bases between them. Germline CDR1 and CDR2: LNHDA and SQIVND (reference sequence). This CDR3 is built from 13 residues.

This rearrangement joins TRBV5-4 to TRBJ2-3; TRBD2 aligns across 12 bases. The V gene end was trimmed by 6 bases and the J gene end by 1 base; junction bases not matched to a gene: 9. The CDR3 runs to 17 residues. Germline CDR1 is SGHNT and CDR2 is YYREEE (reference sequence). The CDR3, as DNA: TGTGCCAGCACCCCTAGCGGGGGGGCGTCTGGCACAGATACGCAGTATTTT. Translating gives CASTPSGGASGTDTQYF.

This chain joins TRBV11-2 and TRBJ2-1; 7 bases align to TRBD1. The CDR3 is made up of 12 amino acids. Losses at the gene ends were 4 bases for V and 9 bases for J; bases not matched to a gene: 3. CDR1 and CDR2 (germline): SGHAT, FQNNGV. As DNA, the CDR3 is TGTGCCAGCAGCTCCGACAGGGTTGAGCAGTTCTTC. Protein product: CASSSDRVEQFF.

The V gene is TRBV13, the J gene TRBJ2-5; D unresolved. V was clipped by 2 bases and J by 3 bases, with 10 bases between them. The CDR3 is 14 amino acids. Germline loops: CDR1 PRHDT, CDR2 FYEKMQ (reference sequence). The CDR3 loop reads CASSLLEPEETQYF. In nucleotides, the CDR3 is TGTGCCAGCAGCTTACTAGAGCCCGAAGAGACCCAGTACTTC.

The chain employs TRBV27 and TRBJ2-2; 7 positions agree with TRBD2. From germline, CDR1 is MNHEY and CDR2 SMNVEV (reference sequence). V trimming: 3 bases; J trimming: 5 bases; junction bases outside the gene matches: 6. The CDR3 is made up of 15 amino acids. The CDR3 loop reads CASSFGGSGTGELFF. DNA of the CDR3: TGTGCCAGCAGTTTTGGCGGGAGCGGAACCGGGGAGCTGTTTTTT.

This clone was recorded once. Other DNA sequences in this sample translate to the same CDR3. V is TRBV5-1 and J is TRBJ2-7; the match to TRBD1 covers 9 bases. This CDR3 comprises 14 residues. The trim removed 2 bases at V and 1 base at J, leaving 1 base unmatched. The germline CDR1 and CDR2 sequences are SGHRS and YFSETQ. As DNA, the CDR3 is TGCGCCAGCAGCTTCGGGACAGGGTCCTACGAGCAGTACTTC. Its translation is CASSFGTGSYEQYF.

The V gene is TRBV19, the J gene TRBJ1-5; 9 nucleotides match TRBD1. The CDR3 runs 16 residues. J was trimmed by 5 bases and V by 8 bases; bases with no gene match: 13. Per germline, CDR1 LNHDA and CDR2 SQIVND (reference sequence). CDR3 sequence: CASETGGGSGYQPQHF. The CDR3 DNA reads as TGTGCCAGTGAGACAGGGGGAGGGAGTGGGTATCAGCCCCAGCATTTT. Full variable domain (rest looked up from reference TRBV19 and TRBJ1-5): DGGITQSPKYLFRKEGQNVTLSCEQNLNHDAMYWYRQDPGQGLRLIYYSQIVNDFQKGDIAEGYSVSREKKESFPLTVTSAQKNPTAFYLCASETGGGSGYQPQHFGDGTRLSIL.

The chain combines TRBV7-9 with TRBJ1-2; 8 bases fit TRBD1. CDR1 is SEHNR, CDR2 FQNEAQ, per germline (reference sequence). With 1 base clipped from V and 0 bases from J, the junction kept 1 base outside the gene matches. The CDR3 sequence is 15 residues long. CDR3 sequence (DNA): TGTGCCAGCAGCTTAGGACAGGGGTCTAACTATGGCTACACCTTC. Protein: CASSLGQGSNYGYTF.

This clone was seen a single time. The chain is built from TRBV6-6 and TRBJ2-1, with 8 bases that match TRBD1. The germline gives CDR1 MNHNY, CDR2 SVGAGI (reference sequence). V lost 10 bases to trimming and J lost 1 base; unmatched junction nucleotides: 3. This CDR3 contains 13 residues. The CDR3 protein is CATTGGSYNEQFF. In DNA, the CDR3 is TGTGCCACCACAGGGGGTTCCTACAATGAGCAGTTCTTC.

The chain combines TRBV7-8 with TRBJ1-4; weak D call: TRBD1 (5 bases). Germline V gene sequence: CDR1 SGHVS, CDR2 FQNEAQ. CDR3 length: 13 residues. V lost 5 bases and J 5 bases, leaving 9 bases between the germline ends. In nucleotides, the CDR3 is TGTGCCAGCAGCCCCCCAGGGAATGAAAAACTGTTTTTT. Translating it yields CASSPPGNEKLFF.

The sample holds many counts of this clone. The chain carries TRBV19 and TRBJ1-2; tentative D call: TRBD1 (5 bases). Trimming removed 6 bases from V and 11 bases from J, with 19 bases in between. CDR1 LNHDA and CDR2 SQIVND come from the germline V gene (reference sequence). The CDR3 runs to 13 residues. The CDR3 spells CASSDSLLGGYTF. DNA of the CDR3: TGTGCCAGTAGCGACAGTCTCTTAGGAGGGTACACCTTC.

The chain joins TRBV29-1 to TRBJ2-3, with TRBD1 matching 7 bases. Unmatched junction bases numbered 12, after V lost 4 bases and J lost 5 bases. The CDR3 contains 15 residues. Per the germline V gene, CDR1 is SQVTM and CDR2 is ANQGSEA. CDR3 DNA sequence: TGCAGCGTTGTTTGGACAGGACCTGGGGTAGATACGCAGTATTTT. This codes for CSVVWTGPGVDTQYF.

Turning to this clone: Other DNA sequences in this sample translate to the same CDR3. This sequence joins TRBV6-5 and TRBJ2-7; a weak D match, TRBD2 (5 bases). The V end lost 2 bases, the J end lost 6 bases, and 11 bases lay between the germline ends. CDR1 and CDR2 from the germline V gene are MNHEY and SVGAGI. There are 13 residues in the CDR3. The CDR3 nucleotides read TGTGCCAGCAGTTACCCCGAGGGTAGCGAGCAGTACTTC. Protein: CASSYPEGSEQYF.

The gene calls are TRBV30 and TRBJ2-3, with 11 nucleotides matching TRBD2. This CDR3 is built from 16 residues. Germline V lookup: CDR1 GTSNPN, CDR2 SVGIG (reference sequence). V was clipped by 1 base and J by 3 bases; unmatched bases: 6. The chain's CDR3 is CAWSGPLAGGTDTQYF. The CDR3 DNA reads TGTGCCTGGAGTGGACCGCTAGCGGGGGGAACAGATACGCAGTATTTT.

A word on this clone: A much bigger clone sits one base away, suggesting this may be a read error. This chain connects TRBV7-8 to TRBJ2-2; no reliable D call. The CDR3 is 12 residues long. The V gene lost 1 base and the J gene lost 6 bases, with 3 bases spanning the gap. CDR1 is SGHVS, CDR2 FQNEAQ, per germline. The CDR3 here is CASSLGAGELFF. The CDR3 region has the DNA TGTGCCAGCAGCTTAGGGGCCGGGGAGCTGTTTTTT.

This chain connects TRBV18 to TRBJ2-7, with TRBD2 as a possible D gene (6 bases). The CDR3 covers 14 residues. Per the germline V gene, CDR1 is KGHSH and CDR2 is LQKENI. The V end lost 3 bases, the J end lost 5 bases, and 14 bases lay between the germline ends. The CDR3 sequence: CASSPTRRGHEQYF. For the CDR3, the DNA is TGTGCCAGCTCACCGACCAGGAGGGGCCACGAGCAGTACTTC.

The rearrangement links TRBV5-6 to TRBJ2-2, with 8 bases identical to TRBD1. CDR3 size: 16 residues. Germline assignment: CDR1 SGHDT and CDR2 YYEEEE. With V trimmed by 3 bases and J by 7 bases, 11 bases remained unmatched. Here the CDR3 reads CASSSDREGIGGELFF. As DNA, the CDR3 is TGTGCCAGCAGCTCGGACAGGGAAGGTATAGGCGGGGAGCTGTTTTTT.

The gene calls are TRBV28 and TRBJ2-3; D gene ambiguous. From germline, CDR1 is MDHEN and CDR2 SYDVKM. The CDR3 consists of 10 residues. V gave up 5 bases and J gave up 5 bases, with 2 bases separating them. CDR3 loop: CASSEDTQYF. For the CDR3, the DNA is TGTGCCAGCAGTGAAGATACGCAGTATTTT.

The chain couples TRBV25-1 to TRBJ2-2; D is unresolved. V was clipped by 5 bases and J by 1 base, with 8 bases between them. This CDR3 is 14 amino acids long. The germline gives CDR1 MGHDK, CDR2 SYGVNS. The CDR3 reads CASSPPGNTGELFF. CDR3 DNA sequence: TGTGCCAGCAGTCCCCCAGGGAACACCGGGGAGCTGTTTTTT.

The V call is TRBV5-1, the J call TRBJ2-7; D assignment may be TRBD1 or TRBD2 (5 bases each). CDR1 and CDR2 from the germline V gene are SGHRS and YFSETQ. V was trimmed by 4 bases and J by 4 bases, leaving 15 bases between them. CDR3 length equals 14 residues. CDR3 residues: CASSMTGTGYEQYF. In DNA form, the CDR3 reads TGCGCCAGCAGCATGACCGGGACGGGGTACGAGCAGTACTTC. The variable domain in full, with the rest retrieved from reference TRBV5-1 and TRBJ2-7, is KAGVTQTPRYLIKTRGQQVTLSCSPISGHRSVSWYQQTPGQGLQFLFEYFSETQRNKGNFPGRFSGRQFSNSRSEMNVSTLELGDSALYLCASSMTGTGYEQYFGPGTRLTVT.

A word on this clone: Within the sample, other DNA sequences also encode this same CDR3. V gene TRBV4-1 combines with J gene TRBJ2-7; D is uncertain. This CDR3 contains 14 residues. V lost 1 base to trimming and J lost 1 base, with 8 bases between them. CDR1 MGHRA and CDR2 YSYEKL come from the germline V gene. CDR3 loop: CASSQVGDSYEQYF. The CDR3 coding sequence is TGCGCCAGCAGCCAAGTCGGAGATTCCTACGAGCAGTACTTC.

With respect to this clone: At the DNA level, this CDR3 is encoded by other sequences in the same sample as well. V gene TRBV27 combines with J gene TRBJ1-6, with 7 bases lining up with TRBD1. The ends lost 7 bases at V and 7 bases at J; junction bases unmatched: 7. Germline V CDR1 and CDR2: MNHEY, SMNVEV (reference sequence). The CDR3 extends over 14 amino acids. Here the CDR3 reads CASTPTGANSPLHF. In DNA form, the CDR3 reads TGTGCCAGCACGCCAACAGGGGCAAATTCACCCCTCCACTTT.

The rearrangement links TRBV6-5 to TRBJ1-2; 11 bases are shared with TRBD1. With V trimmed by 6 bases and J by 4 bases, 7 bases remained unmatched. The germline gives CDR1 MNHEY, CDR2 SVGAGI. The CDR3 is 15 amino acids. Here the CDR3 DNA reads TGTGCCAGCAGGGAGGGACAGGGGGGAGTCTATGGCTACACCTTC. Encoded protein: CASREGQGGVYGYTF.

The chain uses TRBV7-2 and TRBJ2-1, with TRBD2 matching 12 bases. V lost 4 bases and J lost 5; bases outside the gene matches: 3. This CDR3 region has 15 residues. Germline-derived CDR1 and CDR2 are SGHTA and FQGNSA. The DNA for the CDR3 is TGTGCCAGCAGCTGGGGACTAGCGGGTAACAATGAGCAGTTCTTC. It is translated as CASSWGLAGNNEQFF.

This sequence joins TRBV4-1 and TRBJ1-1, with D uncertain. Trimming shortened V by 2 bases and J by 3 bases, and 13 bases separated the two germline ends. CDR3 size: 15 residues. The germline V gene has CDR1 MGHRA and CDR2 YSYEKL. The CDR3 sequence is CASSQTVFSYTEAFF. The CDR3, as DNA: TGCGCCAGCAGCCAAACAGTCTTTTCCTACACTGAAGCTTTCTTT.